The entry that follows covers one TCR beta chain sequence. This specimen comes from a study of blood T cell repertoires in COVID-19. Original data processing: Using reference gene primer amplification, nucleated cell counts were estimated. Libraries were prepared by immunoSEQ multiplex PCR; TCRdb keeps only in-frame clonotypes and omits some of them. That table supplies the V and J calls and clone size; D and trimming were determined from the DNA. The table includes roughly 300,000 clones, about 84% detected once. CDR1 KGHSH and CDR2 LQKENI come from the germline V gene. The V gene lost 5 bases and the J gene lost 5 bases, with 13 bases spanning the gap. This CDR3 comprises 13 residues.

The sequence was collected from a woman in her forties or fifties with acute or convalescent COVID-19. The chain links TRBV18 to TRBJ2-7, with D possibly being TRBD1 (5 bases). Sample: peripheral blood. The CDR3 region is CASSTGRPHEQYF. CDR3 nucleotides: TGTGCCAGCTCAACAGGACGTCCCCACGAGCAGTACTTC.